The entry below describes one T cell receptor (beta chain). Antigen specificity is unknown. The CDR3 consists of 10 residues. Germline CDR1 and CDR2: MNHEY and SMNVEV (reference sequence). Trimming shortened V by 8 bases and J by 9 bases, and 8 bases separated the two germline ends. These data originate in a study of identical twins. General observations from the study: For out-of-frame alpha sequences shared by twins, low generation probability was in excess. Insertion counts were lower in abundant cord blood beta clonotypes, a trend that memory repertoires did not show. Without tracking the same donors, conclusions rested on cross-sectional statistical analysis.

TCRdb independently ran MiXCR on the 5' RACE reads; one entry per CDR3 protein. The table shows roughly 260,000 distinct CDR3 sequences, with 7% to 8.5% occurring only once. These data also formed part of another study, on yellow fever vaccine responses in identical twins.

The V call is TRBV27, the J call TRBJ2-1; D possibly corresponds to TRBD1 (6 bases). The source is a woman under 30 in good health. The specimen was CD8+ T cells sorted from blood. CDR3 protein: CASGTLEQFF. The CDR3 nucleotides are TGTGCCAGCGGGACACTTGAGCAGTTCTTC.